Only a few counts were recorded for the clone carrying this TCR beta chain. The CDR3 loop spans 15 amino acids. The germline V gene has CDR1 SQVTM and CDR2 ANQGSEA. V shed 6 bases and J 0 bases; nucleotides not matched to a gene: 6. This record belongs to a study of blood T cells in healthy people across ages. Next came a second PCR, run for about 7 to 11 cycles, which used a sample-barcoded 5' primer along with a J-beta primer mix. TCRdb reprocessed the 5' RACE reads with MiXCR, giving one entry per CDR3 protein. The table records 1,100,000 or so distinct CDR3 sequences, less than 50% of them present only once.

The sequenced sample was blood. This chain uses TRBV29-1 with TRBJ2-1; 9 nucleotides align to TRBD1. The sequence was collected from a woman aged 55 to 70 in good health. The CDR3 region has the DNA TGCAGCGTCCGCAGACAGGGGGTCTCCTACAATGAGCAGTTCTTC. This codes for CSVRRQGVSYNEQFF.